The sample holds a few counts of the clone carrying this T cell receptor beta chain. Its specificity is not known. This specimen comes from a study of beta chain features in type 1 diabetes. Sequencing targeted expressed TCRB transcripts, as all isolated RNA had been reverse transcribed. This table comes from immunoSEQ multiplex PCR, and its TCRdb copy is limited to in-frame clones, with some not included. The repertoire holds 600,000 to 700,000 clones, 13% seen once, with approximately 0.02% in the top ten. Study-wide results and limits: Junctions at VDJ sites from type 1 diabetes patients had fewer insertions and more deletions. Type 1 diabetes patients had moderately but significantly shorter TCRB CDR3s in all four CD4+ subsets.

This CDR3 has 13 amino acids. CDR1 is MGHRA and CDR2 is YSYEKL in the germline V gene. V lost 4 bases and J 6 bases, leaving 12 bases between the germline ends. Sequenced: naive CD4+ T cells from blood. The TCR originated in a man between 18 and 35 years old with type 1 diabetes. J is TRBJ1-1 and V is TRBV4-1, with a possible D match to TRBD1 (6 bases). The CDR3 region has the DNA TGCGCCAGCAGCCCTTCTGGACAGCCTGAAGCTTTCTTT. It yields the protein CASSPSGQPEAFF.